The 24 T cell receptor beta chains in this list originate from one sample, sequenced in a study of T cell changes during pregnancy in multiple sclerosis. Using immunoSEQ multiplex PCR, the repertoire was profiled, and TCRdb retains in-frame clones only, with some absent. The sample lists 68,000 or so clones; about 90% were seen once. This sample comprised peripheral blood, obtained in the second trimester of pregnancy. The receptors originated from a female donor with multiple sclerosis, enrolled in a pregnancy study.

V and J are TRBV9 and TRBJ2-3; the match to TRBD2 covers 12 bases. Germline loops: CDR1 SGDLS, CDR2 YYNGEE. The CDR3 contains 18 residues. V dropped 0 bases and J dropped 7; count of bases not matched to a gene: 12. CDR3 region: CASSVVPLSSGGGNTQYF. In DNA form, the CDR3 reads TGTGCCAGCAGCGTAGTCCCTCTGTCTAGCGGGGGGGGTAATACGCAGTATTTT.

The CDR3 region has the DNA TGTGCCAGCAGCATAATTATAGGGTCCGGGGGCGGGGAGCTGTTTTTT. This gives the protein CASSIIIGSGGGELFF. This sequence joins TRBV7-2 and TRBJ2-2, with a tentative D call TRBD2 (6 bases). Between the trimmed V and J ends, which lost 5 bases and 7 bases, there was a span of 20 bases. CDR1 and CDR2 (germline): SGHTA, FQGNSA. The CDR3 is 16 residues long.

V usage is TRBV6-5 and J usage is TRBJ2-3; TRBD1 matches 10 bases. CDR3 size: 15 residues. J lost 6 bases, V lost 2 bases, and 5 bases had no gene match. Germline assignment: CDR1 MNHEY and CDR2 SVGAGI. CDR3 sequence: CASSYGTGVSDTQYF. The CDR3 DNA reads as TGTGCCAGCAGTTACGGGACAGGGGTATCGGATACGCAGTATTTT.

This rearrangement joins TRBV7-2 to TRBJ1-2; no reliable D call. V lost 3 bases, J lost 14 bases, and 19 bases lay in between. The length of the CDR3 is 13 residues. The germline V gene encodes CDR1 SGHTA and CDR2 FQGNSA. The CDR3 DNA follows: TGTGCCAGCAGCTTTAATTGGCAGGCAGGTGGGACCTTC. It encodes CASSFNWQAGGTF.

This CDR3 reads CSVGQGLSNQPQHF. CDR3 nucleotides: TGCAGCGTTGGGCAGGGACTGAGCAATCAGCCCCAGCATTTT. J is TRBJ1-5 and V is TRBV29-1; tentative D call: TRBD1 (5 bases). The length of the CDR3 is 14 residues. V lost 4 bases and J 1 base, leaving 11 bases between the germline ends. The germline gives CDR1 SQVTM, CDR2 ANQGSEA.

There are a few counts of this clone. This sequence joins TRBV5-5 and TRBJ1-6, with TRBD1 matching over 11 bases. This CDR3 comprises 14 residues. Germline V gene lookup returns CDR1 SGHKS and CDR2 YYEKEE (reference sequence). V was clipped by 0 bases and J by 11 bases; unmatched bases: 1. The CDR3 DNA sequence: TGTGCCAGCAGCTTGGGGGACAGGGGGACACCCCTCCACTTT. Encoded protein: CASSLGDRGTPLHF.

The chain is built from TRBV7-2 and TRBJ2-1, with TRBD2 identical over 9 bases. Unmatched junction bases numbered 12, after V lost 3 bases and J lost 9 bases. The CDR3 is made up of 16 amino acids. Germline loops: CDR1 SGHTA, CDR2 FQGNSA. The DNA of the CDR3 is TGTGCCAGCAGCTTGAATGCGGGGGGGACCCACGGTGAGCAGTTCTTC. Translating gives CASSLNAGGTHGEQFF.

The chain joins TRBV10-3 to TRBJ2-7; D gene ambiguous. The CDR3 covers 13 residues. Germline CDR1 ENHRY, CDR2 SYGVKD. Trimming left V 5 bases short and J 4 bases short, with 12 bases between. Here the CDR3 DNA reads TGTGCCATCAGTCCGGAGAACCAATACGAGCAGTACTTC. Its translation is CAISPENQYEQYF.

V and J are TRBV7-2 and TRBJ2-1, with TRBD2 identical over 7 bases. The CDR3 sequence is 16 residues long. V was pared by 0 bases and J by 1 base, with 3 bases of the junction left unmatched. CDR1 SGHTA and CDR2 FQGNSA come from the germline V gene. CDR3 sequence reads: CASSLAGLGSYNEQFF. In DNA, the CDR3 is TGTGCCAGCAGCTTAGCCGGACTAGGTTCCTACAATGAGCAGTTCTTC.

The chain couples TRBV4-1 to TRBJ1-4, with 8 bases identical to TRBD1. Per the germline V gene, CDR1 is MGHRA and CDR2 is YSYEKL. The CDR3 has 17 amino acids. J was trimmed by 6 bases and V by 0 bases; bases with no gene match: 9. The CDR3, as DNA: TGCGCCAGCAGCCAAGATCCCTTACAGGGGGAGTATGAAAAACTGTTTTTT. Translating gives CASSQDPLQGEYEKLFF.

This chain connects TRBV27 to TRBJ1-2, with D unclear. The germline V gene has CDR1 MNHEY and CDR2 SMNVEV (reference sequence). V was trimmed by 6 bases and J by 5 bases, leaving 10 bases between them. This CDR3 contains 12 residues. CDR3 region: CASRGGYYGYTF. CDR3 nucleotide sequence: TGTGCCAGCAGAGGAGGGTATTATGGCTACACCTTC.

This clone has more than one count but fewer than ten. The chain carries TRBV30 and TRBJ2-5, with D maybe TRBD2 (7 bases). Germline CDR1 is GTSNPN and CDR2 is SVGIG (reference sequence). The CDR3 spans 14 residues. In DNA, the CDR3 is TGTGCGGGGGGGGCCCCTGGGGGGACGGAGACCCAGTACTTC. The encoded protein is CAGGAPGGTETQYF.

The V and J genes are TRBV30 and TRBJ1-1, with D possibly being TRBD1 (5 bases). CDR3 size: 16 residues. Trimming took 3 bases from V and 4 from J, leaving 21 bases between them. CDR1 is GTSNPN, CDR2 SVGIG, per germline (reference sequence). In DNA, the CDR3 is TGTGCCTGGAGCCCCCGTATAAGGACAAGGGGCACTGAAGCTTTCTTT. It yields the protein CAWSPRIRTRGTEAFF.

CDR3 DNA sequence: TGTGCCAGCAGCGGCTACCAGCGGGGGGGTACCGGGGAGCTGTTTTTT. Amino acids: CASSGYQRGGTGELFF. This rearrangement joins TRBV9 to TRBJ2-2; 10 bases fit TRBD2. V shed 3 bases and J 5 bases; nucleotides not matched to a gene: 7. The CDR3 consists of 16 residues. Germline V CDR1 and CDR2: SGDLS, YYNGEE.

V and J are TRBV6-6 and TRBJ1-3; D is unclear. The CDR3 is 13 residues long. V lost 4 bases, J lost 3 bases, and 7 bases lay in between. The germline V gene encodes CDR1 MNHNY and CDR2 SVGAGI (reference sequence). The CDR3: CASSFSYGNTIYF. The CDR3 DNA follows: TGTGCCAGCAGTTTCTCCTATGGAAACACCATATATTTT.

The gene calls are TRBV1 and TRBJ2-1; TRBD2, the table's D call, was not compared with the DNA. TRBV1 is a pseudogene segment. This CDR3 has 16 amino acids. The CDR3 sequence is CTSSQEGGGKYNEQFF. The DNA of the CDR3 is TGCACCAGCAGCCAAGAAGGCGGGGGAAAATACAATGAGCAGTTCTTC.

This CDR3 reads CASSYSRDSGGGKTQYF. CDR3 coding DNA: TGTGCCAGCAGTTACTCGAGGGACTCGGGGGGTGGAAAGACCCAGTACTTC. The chain employs TRBV6-7 and TRBJ2-5; the match to TRBD2 covers 7 bases. TRBV6-7 is placed among ORFs of uncertain function. CDR3 length equals 17 residues. The V segment lost 0 bases and the J segment 6 bases; nucleotides outside the gene matches: 13.

The chain recombines TRBV9 with TRBJ2-3; D is undetermined. Trimming stripped 4 bases from V and 4 bases from J, with 7 bases between. The CDR3 totals 12 residues. Germline CDR1 is SGDLS and CDR2 is YYNGEE. CDR3 in amino acids: CASSPRADTQYF. The CDR3 DNA is TGTGCCAGCAGCCCCCGTGCAGATACGCAGTATTTT.

The chain carries TRBV7-9 and TRBJ1-2; TRBD1 matches at 7 bases. After removal of 5 bases from V and 2 bases from J, the junction contained 14 bases not matched to a gene. Germline CDR1 and CDR2: SEHNR and FQNEAQ (reference sequence). This CDR3 has 17 amino acids. The CDR3 bases are TGTGCCAGCAGCGAAACCGGGACAGCTGAGGGGAACTATGGCTACACCTTC. Amino acid sequence: CASSETGTAEGNYGYTF.

The rearrangement uses TRBV28 and TRBJ2-7, with a tentative D call TRBD2 (7 bases). V lost 5 bases and J 5 bases, leaving 25 bases between the germline ends. The CDR3 is 17 residues long. Germline V gene sequence: CDR1 MDHEN, CDR2 SYDVKM. CDR3 amino acids: CASSPHPAGALRDEQYF. The DNA of the CDR3 is TGTGCCAGCAGTCCACACCCGGCGGGGGCACTTAGGGACGAGCAGTACTTC.

The genes are TRBV15 and TRBJ2-2; perhaps TRBD2 as D (6 bases). This CDR3 has 14 residues. V was pared by 1 base and J by 8 bases, with 11 bases between. Germline loops: CDR1 LNHNV, CDR2 YYDKDF (reference sequence). The CDR3 DNA reads as TGTGCCACCAGCAGAGCCTCCGGGACTGGGGAGCTGTTTTTT. Translation: CATSRASGTGELFF.

This clone has more than one count but fewer than ten. The chain uses TRBV5-4 and TRBJ1-1, with D possibly matching TRBD1 (6 bases). CDR3 length: 13 residues. V lost 5 bases and J lost 1, with 9 bases in between. CDR1 is SGHNT, CDR2 YYREEE, per germline (reference sequence). The CDR3 sequence is CASSLQGNTEAFF. The CDR3 DNA reads as TGTGCCAGCAGTTTACAGGGGAACACTGAAGCTTTCTTT.

In this sample, this clone turned up a few times. The chain joins TRBV27 to TRBJ1-6; D is undetermined. CDR3 length equals 15 residues. The germline CDR1 and CDR2 sequences are MNHEY and SMNVEV (reference sequence). Trimming took 10 bases from V and 7 from J, leaving 20 bases between them. CDR3 coding DNA: TGTGCCACCACCCCCGGCGGAGACGCAAATTCACCCCTCCACTTT. The encoded protein is CATTPGGDANSPLHF.

In nucleotides, the CDR3 is TGTGCCAGCAGCTTGGACTTCAACTATGGCTACACCTTC. This codes for CASSLDFNYGYTF. The chain is built from TRBV7-9 and TRBJ1-2; D unresolved. V lost 3 bases to trimming and J lost 2 bases, with 7 bases between them. The CDR3 spans 13 residues. Germline loops: CDR1 SEHNR, CDR2 FQNEAQ (reference sequence).